This entry describes one T cell receptor beta chain. This clonotype was counted ten times or more. Its antigen remains unidentified. Base qualities are missing; no much larger clone stands one base away. A patient counted as having stable hyperthyroidism if there was no progression to ophthalmopathy within 18 months of follow-up. Patients with hyperthyroidism were aged 18 to 65 years, had been newly diagnosed, and had a disease duration of less than 2 months. Anyone with other autoimmune diseases, uncontrolled infections, pregnancy or lactation was excluded from the study. Clinical symptoms, serum thyroxine, TRAb, thyroid ultrasound and orbital computed tomography formed the basis of the diagnosis. PBMCs were isolated from about 9.2 ml of fresh peripheral blood by Ficoll-Paque density gradient centrifugation. Total RNA was extracted using Trizol reagent, and RNA quality was checked on an Agilent 2100 Bioanalyzer.

This sample stems from a study of Graves' ophthalmopathy and Graves' hyperthyroidism (dated by TCRdb to the late 2010s). Looking at the study overall: Peripheral blood was collected at initial diagnosis, before any treatment. TCR beta repertoire signatures were used to distinguish Graves' ophthalmopathy from Graves' hyperthyroidism and to predict progression to ophthalmopathy. In total, 120 to 150 blood samples were TCR-sequenced: 40 to 45 ophthalmopathy, some 75 hyperthyroidism and some 17 hyperthyroidism-to-ophthalmopathy patients. To explore V-J signatures distinguishing ophthalmopathy from hyperthyroidism, a discovery set of under 110 patients (about 43 ophthalmopathy, some 57 stable hyperthyroidism) was enrolled. The independent validation cohort included 20 or so hyperthyroidism patients plus 17 patients who later progressed from hyperthyroidism to ophthalmopathy. In roughly 6 hyperthyroidism patients, the T-cell repertoire of thyroid tissue was compared with the T-cell repertoire of blood. Following sampling, methimazole starting at 30 mg daily was administered to hyperthyroidism patients, and high-dose intravenous methylprednisolone was administered to ophthalmopathy patients. The roughly 94 discovery patients were randomly split 7:3 into training and test sets. Study-wide conclusions, independent of this receptor: Ophthalmopathy was separated from stable hyperthyroidism by the 13-signature model with 85% to 90% sensitivity and 81% to 83% specificity in cross-validation and with 80%/75% in the test set. Most of the expanded thyroid clonotypes with a frequency above 0.001 were also detected in blood, and it was suggested that the thyroid immune response may be reflected by blood repertoires. In validation, the model predicted ophthalmopathy progression with roughly 68% sensitivity and roughly 72% specificity; approximately 12 predicted patients were CT-confirmed with GO in a median of around 6.5 months. Sample size was not predetermined statistically, and investigators were not blinded to group allocation.

For repertoire sequencing, the TCR beta CDR3 regions were amplified from RNA transcripts. The first round was an RT-PCR using HTBI primers with the Qiagen OneStep RT-PCR kit, and this first round was followed by a second-round multiplex PCR, then size selection and purification. Libraries were sequenced paired-end with 100 bp reads on an Illumina HiSeq2000. The study's own analysis went as follows. SOAPnuke was used to process the reads, removing any read that contained adapters or uncalled bases, had a mean Phred below 15, or lacked an exact match to the constant primer or identifier. COPE v1.2.5 was used to merge the high-quality paired reads. Clonotypes were defined as unique nucleotide sequences and were aligned to IMGT TRB V, D and J references using MiTCR v1.1. The analysis was limited to V-J combinations with a frequency above 0.0001, which together covered about 99% of the repertoires. A TCR clonal expansion and chaos score per V-J combination was defined as the ratio of F50 clonal expansion to chaos observed in the TCRdist matrix. Welch's t-statistics and random forest were used to reduce features to more than ten V-J combinations, which were fed into a naive Bayes classifier. The similarity between thyroid and blood repertoires was quantified using the Morisita-Horn index. TCRdb applied fastp at Q25 and MiXCR to the public reads, then kept only in-frame beta chains. Rows merge per CDR3 protein into single entries with the most common DNA and genes. It is TCRdb's table, rather than the study itself, that gives the V and J calls and clone size. The sample profile shows 400,000 to 450,000 distinct CDR3 sequences; roughly 20% of them were found once. Roughly 3% of the sample belongs to the ten largest clones.

The germline V gene sets CDR1 to MNHEY and CDR2 to SVGAGI. Compared with germline, V lacks 2 bases and J lacks 5 bases; bases without a gene match: 5. Reading from cysteine to phenylalanine, the CDR3 counts 15 amino acids. Just the 45-base CDR3 DNA is kept, in frame starting at base 1. Sequencing was carried out using peripheral blood. The source is a woman aged 18-29 years with stable Graves' hyperthyroidism. Donor details come from another sample of the same person, matched by shared clones. The V gene is TRBV6-5 and the J gene is TRBJ2-2; a stretch of 7 junction bases matches TRBD1. The CDR3 in this case is CASSYGSGGTGELFF. The DNA reads TGTGCCAGCAGTTACGGGTCAGGGGGTACCGGGGAGCTGTTTTTT.